Included here is one T cell receptor (beta chain) sequence, with context. The antigen is unknown. The likely explanation is a read error, given a far larger clone one base away. This entry belongs to a study of cytomegalovirus exposure and HLA in healthy donors. A multiplex PCR was run with 60 Vbeta primers and 13 Jbeta primers. Assay used: immunoSEQ multiplex PCR; TCRdb lists only in-frame clones, some missing. The sample comprises 100,000 to 150,000 clones, roughly 80% of which are singletons, and over 15% rests with the top ten. CDR3 length equals 16 residues. V was shortened by 5 bases and J by 3 bases, with 16 bases between the two germline ends. Germline loops: CDR1 SGHAT, CDR2 FQNNGV. The study's findings and limits: A later analysis linked a missense DCLRE1C variant to TCR beta V- and J-gene trimming. Analyses of presence/absence relied on an assumption of roughly uniform sequencing depth across donors.

The source material was PBMCs. The chain recombines TRBV11-2 with TRBJ1-4; D may be TRBD1 (6 bases). This clonotype was obtained from a man aged 18 to 30 in good health and CMV-seropositive. The CDR3 region has the DNA TGTGCCAGCAGCACCTCCGGTTCAGGGGCTAATGAAAAACTGTTTTTT. This sequence encodes CASSTSGSGANEKLFF.